This T cell receptor (beta chain) derives from a study of T-cell memory formation after mild COVID-19 (dated by TCRdb to about 2021). Background on the whole study: Most TCR sequence clusters were specific to one of the two donors. In two donors, T-cell clones that expanded and contracted after mild COVID-19 were followed by sequencing TCRalpha and TCRbeta repertoires longitudinally. The cohort comprised two young, previously healthy adult volunteers, one female and one male.

Ficoll-Paque density gradient centrifugation was the method used to isolate PBMCs. The instrument given in TCRdb is Illumina NovaSeq 6000. Using 5'RACE with constant-segment primers, TCRalpha and TCRbeta cDNA libraries were constructed, with sample barcodes and unique molecular identifiers added in the process. Trizol reagent was used to extract RNA from every sample. Libraries were amplified in two PCR steps, with a second sample barcode and Illumina TruSeq adapters added in the second step. Sequencing of libraries was performed on an Illumina NovaSeq with 2 x 150 bp paired-end reads. From the authors' description of their analysis: Reads were demultiplexed and collapsed into UMI-guided consensus sequences with migec v1.2.7. Using mixcr v2.1.11, the UMI consensuses were aligned to TRA and TRB V and J templates and assembled into clonotypes. Clonotypes were classified as expanded or contracted when called significant by both edgeR and NoisET, with noise models trained on biological replicates. For edgeR calls, a false discovery rate-adjusted p below 0.01 and a log2 fold-change threshold of 1 were applied. As an exploratory analysis of dynamics, PCA with hierarchical clustering was applied to max-normalized trajectories of the 1000 most abundant clonotypes. Separately sequenced CD4+ and CD8+ repertoires were used to assign the CD4 or CD8 phenotype of responding clones. In TCRdb, the public reads were trimmed at Q25 with fastp and aligned with MiXCR, with productive beta chains retained. Each CDR3 protein gets just one entry, which takes the most common genes and DNA from the rows behind it. The V and J calls were determined by TCRdb, not by the authors. Across this sample there are 450,000 to 650,000 distinct CDR3 sequences, with less than 25% seen only once. Under 8.5% of the sample lies in the top ten.

V is clipped by 3 bases and J by 6 bases, and the sequence between their germline boundaries is 9 bases long. CDR1 and CDR2 were assigned from the germline V gene as SGHTA and FQGNSA. The CDR3, cysteine through phenylalanine, is 12 amino acids long. Of the read, only the CDR3 DNA is kept; its 36 bases are in frame from base 1. About this clonotype itself: No cognate antigen has been identified for it. No base-level quality is on record; no much larger clone is a single base apart.

Beyond this particular receptor, the publication reports: The detection of some responding clones in pre-infection memory suggests that pre-existing cross-reactive memory T cells joined the SARS-CoV-2 response. Contracting CD4+ clones were located mainly in the CM and EM memory subsets, whereas CD8+ clones were found to be enriched in EMRA. The second-wave clones that peaked on day 37 were not confirmed to be SARS-CoV-2 specific. The study included only a couple of mild cases, and larger cohorts that include severe cases with pre-infection samples were judged to be necessary. From day 15 to 85, contracting clones showed balanced CD4/CD8 phenotypes, whereas a second wave of clones that expanded from day 15 to 37 leaned towards CD4+.

The source is an adult woman who had mild COVID-19 (a few samples of this study predate the infection). The sample titles of this study are shuffled in the database, so cell type and time point are left out; the donor was told from shared clones. Sample: PBMCs or a T cell subset sorted from them (not recorded which). Recombination connected TRBV7-2 to TRBJ2-7, with TRBD2 as a weak D call on 6 bases. The CDR3 in this case is CASSFPSAEQYF. The DNA reads as follows: TGTGCCAGCAGCTTCCCTAGCGCCGAGCAGTACTTC.